One sample yielded the 26 T cell receptor beta chains listed below, sequenced in a study of CD8 T cells in Susac syndrome. The RNA input was about 0.5 to 1 ug, and it was reverse transcribed with random hexamers. TCRdb processed the immunoSEQ multiplex PCR reads anew with MiXCR; each CDR3 protein has one entry. Of about 240,000 distinct CDR3 sequences listed, almost 97% are singletons. The sample taken for sequencing was CD4+ T cells from PBMCs. The receptors here all came from a human donor with Susac syndrome.

This rearrangement joins TRBV5-1 to TRBJ2-5; tentatively, D is TRBD1 or TRBD2 (5 bases each). Deletions cut 4 bases from V and 5 bases from J, with 15 bases between. Germline loops: CDR1 SGHRS, CDR2 YFSETQ. The CDR3 consists of 14 residues. The CDR3 DNA is TGCGCCAGCAGCGAGGGGTCGAAGGGGGAGACCCAGTACTTC. Translating it yields CASSEGSKGETQYF.

This clonotype was observed once. The chain links TRBV29-1 to TRBJ1-2, with 8 bases aligning to TRBD1. Germline lookup yields CDR1 SQVTM and CDR2 ANQGSEA. V lost 8 bases and J lost 0; bases outside the gene matches: 8. The CDR3 runs 14 residues. The CDR3: CSLGQGKTNYGYTF. The DNA for the CDR3 is TGCAGCCTTGGACAGGGCAAAACTAACTATGGCTACACCTTC.

This chain joins TRBV19 and TRBJ1-1, with D unclear. This CDR3 is 15 amino acids long. Germline V gene lookup returns CDR1 LNHDA and CDR2 SQIVND (reference sequence). Trimming took off 1 base at V and 9 bases at J, with 18 bases between the two ends. CDR3 DNA: TGTGCCAGTAGTATAGTAGGAGGGAGCTTCAGGAAAGCTTTCTTT. Protein: CASSIVGGSFRKAFF.

This chain links TRBV29-1 with TRBJ2-7; TRBD1 aligns across 10 bases. The J segment lost 7 bases and the V segment lost 7 bases, leaving 10 bases of the junction unmatched. Germline CDR1 is SQVTM and CDR2 is ANQGSEA. There are 13 residues in the CDR3. CDR3 sequence (DNA): TGCAGCGCCCGGGGACAGGGGACGGGTGAGCAGTACTTC. It codes for CSARGQGTGEQYF.

V and J are TRBV10-3 and TRBJ2-7; D gene ambiguous. Germline assignment: CDR1 ENHRY and CDR2 SYGVKD. V was clipped by 0 bases and J by 3 bases, with 9 bases between them. This CDR3 comprises 14 residues. The CDR3 bases are TGTGCCATCAGTGAGTCCACTCCCATCTACGAGCAGTACTTC. Translation: CAISESTPIYEQYF.

The chain carries TRBV30 and TRBJ1-1; D unclear. Per germline, CDR1 GTSNPN and CDR2 SVGIG (reference sequence). V lost 2 bases and J 5 bases, leaving 9 bases between the germline ends. The CDR3 sequence is 12 residues long. CDR3 protein: CAWSQRRTEAFF. CDR3 DNA sequence: TGTGCCTGGAGTCAGAGGAGAACTGAAGCTTTCTTT.

V and J are TRBV20-1 and TRBJ2-7; maybe TRBD1 (6 bases). Germline CDR1 and CDR2: DFQATT and SNEGSKA (reference sequence). This CDR3 is 14 amino acids long. The V gene lost 3 bases and the J gene lost 3 bases, with 15 bases spanning the gap. The CDR3 region is CSASRTTGIYEQYF. As DNA, the CDR3 is TGCAGTGCTAGTCGAACAACAGGGATCTACGAGCAGTACTTC.

The rearrangement joins TRBV30 to TRBJ2-3; D is uncertain. There are 12 residues in the CDR3. Germline V gives CDR1 GTSNPN, CDR2 SVGIG (reference sequence). V was shortened by 5 bases and J by 1 base, with 7 bases between the two germline ends. CDR3 protein: CAWDIGTDTQYF. The CDR3 DNA sequence: TGTGCCTGGGACATCGGCACAGATACGCAGTATTTT.

V is TRBV20-1 and J is TRBJ2-3; D unresolved. The CDR3 is 12 amino acids. Germline-derived CDR1 and CDR2 are DFQATT and SNEGSKA (reference sequence). Between the trimmed V and J ends, which lost 3 bases and 4 bases, there was a span of 8 bases. The CDR3 region has the DNA TGCAGTGCTAGTCGGGTGGCAGATACGCAGTATTTT. It specifies CSASRVADTQYF.

The chain combines TRBV20-1 with TRBJ1-2, with TRBD1 matching over 7 bases. CDR3 size: 13 residues. The trim removed 6 bases at V and 0 bases at J, leaving 4 bases unmatched. Germline CDR1 is DFQATT and CDR2 is SNEGSKA (reference sequence). This CDR3 reads CSAGTATNYGYTF. The CDR3 region has the DNA TGCAGTGCCGGGACAGCTACTAACTATGGCTACACCTTC.

The chain employs TRBV12-5 and TRBJ2-5, with 7 bases matching TRBD1. The V gene end was trimmed by 5 bases and the J gene end by 2 bases; junction bases not matched to a gene: 5. Germline values: CDR1 LGHNT, CDR2 FRNRAP. The CDR3 runs 14 residues. CDR3 sequence (DNA): TGTGCTAGTGGTCCTGGGACAGCTCAAGAGACCCAGTACTTC. This codes for CASGPGTAQETQYF.

This chain's CDR3 is CASSLLAGGYNEQFF. As DNA, the CDR3 is TGTGCCAGCAGTTTATTAGCGGGAGGATACAATGAGCAGTTCTTC. This chain connects TRBV27 to TRBJ2-1, with 10 bases identical to TRBD2. The V gene end was trimmed by 1 base and the J gene end by 4 bases; junction bases not matched to a gene: 1. The CDR3 consists of 15 residues. Germline V gene lookup returns CDR1 MNHEY and CDR2 SMNVEV (reference sequence).

The V call is TRBV5-1, the J call TRBJ2-3, with D possibly being TRBD2 (6 bases). Germline-derived CDR1 and CDR2 are SGHRS and YFSETQ. The V end lost 4 bases, the J end lost 2 bases, and 11 bases lay between the germline ends. CDR3 length: 14 amino acids. As DNA, the CDR3 is TGCGCCAGCAGCAGGGGACTTTTCACAGATACGCAGTATTTT. Its protein is CASSRGLFTDTQYF.

This clonotype has only one observation. The rearrangement uses TRBV5-1 and TRBJ2-1; 7 nucleotides agree with TRBD1. The CDR3 consists of 18 residues. V trimming: 1 base; J trimming: 0 bases; junction bases outside the gene matches: 10. Per the germline V gene, CDR1 is SGHRS and CDR2 is YFSETQ. CDR3 sequence reads: CASSLSPLTGISYNEQFF. The CDR3, as DNA: TGCGCCAGCAGCTTGAGCCCCTTGACAGGGATCTCCTACAATGAGCAGTTCTTC.

The chain uses TRBV5-4 and TRBJ2-2; 9 bases agree with TRBD1. Germline lookup yields CDR1 SGHNT and CDR2 YYREEE (reference sequence). Trimming removed 3 bases from V and 1 base from J; junction bases left unmatched: 1. The CDR3 spans 15 residues. The CDR3 DNA is TGTGCCAGCAGCTGGGACAGGGTGAACACCGGGGAGCTGTTTTTT. It specifies CASSWDRVNTGELFF.

The chain carries TRBV20-1 and TRBJ2-3, with TRBD2 identical over 15 bases. The ends lost 6 bases at V and 1 base at J; junction bases unmatched: 5. Per the germline V gene, CDR1 is DFQATT and CDR2 is SNEGSKA (reference sequence). The CDR3 runs to 16 residues. The CDR3 sequence is CSARTSGRAGTDTQYF. The CDR3 nucleotides are TGCAGTGCCAGGACTAGCGGGAGGGCCGGCACAGATACGCAGTATTTT.

V gene TRBV2 combines with J gene TRBJ2-7, with TRBD1 as a possible D gene (5 bases). The CDR3 covers 12 residues. V lost 7 bases, J lost 5 bases, and 12 bases lay in between. Germline loops: CDR1 SNHLY, CDR2 FYNNEI. CDR3: CASIPGSNEQYF. The CDR3 DNA sequence: TGTGCCAGCATCCCAGGGTCGAACGAGCAGTACTTC. Full variable domain (outside the CDR3, taken from reference TRBV2 and TRBJ2-7): EPEVTQTPSHQVTQMGQEVILRCVPISNHLYFYWYRQILGQKVEFLVSFYNNEISEKSEIFDDQFSVERPDGSNFTLKIRSTKLEDSAMYFCASIPGSNEQYFGPGTRLTVT.

The chain is built from TRBV19 and TRBJ2-2; TRBD2 is a possible D gene (5 bases). The CDR3 contains 12 residues. The ends were cut back, 7 bases at V and 4 bases at J, with 7 bases in the middle. The germline gives CDR1 LNHDA, CDR2 SQIVND (reference sequence). CDR3 sequence reads: CASTGITGELFF. For the CDR3, the DNA is TGTGCCAGTACCGGGATCACCGGGGAGCTGTTTTTT.

This clonotype was detected only once. The chain recombines TRBV7-2 with TRBJ2-6, with D uncertain. The germline V and J ends were trimmed by 10 bases and 0 bases, with 7 bases remaining between them. CDR3 length: 13 amino acids. Germline V lookup: CDR1 SGHTA, CDR2 FQGNSA. CDR3 sequence reads: CAIDYSGANVLTF. CDR3 bases: TGTGCCATCGATTACTCTGGGGCCAACGTCCTGACTTTC. The whole variable domain, remainder taken from reference TRBV7-2 and TRBJ2-6, is GAGVSQSPSNKVTEKGKDVELRCDPISGHTALYWYRQSLGQGLEFLIYFQGNSAPDKSGLPSDRFSAERTGGSVSTLTIQRTQQEDSAVYLCAIDYSGANVLTFGAGSRLTVL.

The chain joins TRBV30 to TRBJ2-6; no clear D gene. Germline CDR1 GTSNPN, CDR2 SVGIG (reference sequence). With 4 bases removed from V and 4 bases from J, the gap between germline ends came to 17 bases. The CDR3 extends over 16 amino acids. This chain's CDR3 is CAWTRRRASGANVLTF. Written as DNA, the CDR3 is TGTGCCTGGACTCGACGTAGGGCAAGCGGGGCCAACGTCCTGACTTTC. Filled out from reference TRBV30 and TRBJ2-6, the complete variable domain reads SQTIHQWPATLVQPVGSPLSLECTVEGTSNPNLYWYRQAAGRGLQLLFYSVGIGQISSEVPQNLSASRPQDRQFILSSKKLLLSDSGFYLCAWTRRRASGANVLTFGAGSRLTVL.

The chain links TRBV28 to TRBJ2-5; 7 bases are a match to TRBD1. The CDR3 sequence is 13 residues long. CDR1 is MDHEN, CDR2 SYDVKM, per germline. The V segment lost 6 bases and the J segment 13 bases; nucleotides outside the gene matches: 14. The CDR3: CASRGTAVTPGYF. CDR3 coding DNA: TGTGCCAGCAGGGGGACAGCGGTGACCCCCGGGTACTTC.

The V and J genes are TRBV2 and TRBJ2-1; 9 bases fit TRBD2. This CDR3 has 15 amino acids. Germline V gives CDR1 SNHLY, CDR2 FYNNEI. V lost 3 bases, J lost 7 bases, and 7 bases stayed unmatched. CDR3: CASSDQAGGRNEQFF. CDR3 DNA: TGTGCCAGCAGTGATCAAGCGGGAGGTAGGAATGAGCAGTTCTTC.

This chain connects TRBV12-3 or TRBV12-4 to TRBJ2-3; D possibly corresponds to TRBD2 (5 bases). The CDR3 totals 14 residues. V gave up 6 bases and J gave up 5 bases, with 15 bases separating them. For the CDR3, the DNA is TGTGCCAGCAGACCATCAGGACTTGGAGATACGCAGTATTTT. Encoded protein: CASRPSGLGDTQYF.

V usage is TRBV5-4 and J usage is TRBJ1-1, with TRBD1 matching over 9 bases. This CDR3 contains 16 residues. Losses at the gene ends were 4 bases for V and 0 bases for J; bases not matched to a gene: 7. The germline gives CDR1 SGHNT, CDR2 YYREEE (reference sequence). CDR3 bases: TGTGCCAGCAGCGCGGGACAGGGACGGATGAACACTGAAGCTTTCTTT. Translated, it gives CASSAGQGRMNTEAFF.

The rearrangement links TRBV5-1 to TRBJ2-7; D may match TRBD1 or TRBD2 (5 bases each). CDR3 length: 16 residues. The germline V gene has CDR1 SGHRS and CDR2 YFSETQ. V was clipped by 4 bases and J by 7 bases, with 24 bases between them. The CDR3 spells CASSPGVSSSGREQYF. Here the CDR3 DNA reads TGCGCCAGCAGCCCCGGGGTATCGTCGTCGGGGCGGGAGCAGTACTTC.

The chain carries TRBV3-1 and TRBJ2-1; 14 nucleotides line up with TRBD2. Germline V gives CDR1 LGHDT, CDR2 YNNKEL (reference sequence). The CDR3 runs 17 residues. V shed 4 bases, J shed 9 bases, and the junction held 11 bases outside the gene matches. This CDR3 reads CASSPPRLAGGRGEQFF. The CDR3 nucleotides are TGTGCCAGCAGCCCGCCCCGACTAGCGGGAGGGAGGGGTGAGCAGTTCTTC.